This T cell receptor (beta chain) is from a study of T cells in Graves' hyperthyroidism and ophthalmopathy. Study observations and caveats: Ophthalmopathy cases were set apart from stable hyperthyroidism by a 13 V-J model.

This clonotype came up many times. The target antigen is unknown. RNA transcripts were the template for amplifying TCR beta CDR3 regions. A first-round RT-PCR of the TCR CDR3 used the HTBI primer set. TCRdb redid the calling of the multiplex PCR reads with MiXCR, one entry per CDR3 protein. The table lists roughly 720,000 distinct CDR3 sequences, around 15% of them singletons. The CDR3 spans 16 residues. Trimming cost V 5 bases and J 0 bases; bases outside gene matches: 7. Germline V CDR1 and CDR2: LNHNV, YYDKDF (reference sequence). The chain is built from TRBV15 and TRBJ1-5; 7 nucleotides align to TRBD1. Sequences were obtained from blood. This TCR came from a man aged 45-60 years with Graves' hyperthyroidism. The CDR3 here is CATSRGQLYSNQPQHF. CDR3 DNA sequence: TGTGCCACCAGCCGGGGACAGTTGTATAGCAATCAGCCCCAGCATTTT.